Listed here are 14 T cell receptor beta chains from one sample, sequenced in a study of blood T cell repertoires in COVID-19 (dated by TCRdb to about 2020). The library was built by means of the immunoSEQ multiplex PCR assay. TCRdb retrieved this table from immuneACCESS and kept in-frame rearrangements only. Not all clones are present; in checked studies, unresolved V genes account for under half, and no reason is known for the remainder. The sample yields around 280,000 clones; 85% to 90% were counted once. The ten biggest clones cover 1.5% to 2% of the sample. Sequencing was carried out using PBMCs or T cells enriched from blood (not recorded which). Source of these receptors: a young woman with acute COVID-19.

V is TRBV7-2 and J is TRBJ2-5, with no clear D. Per the germline V gene, CDR1 is SGHTA and CDR2 is FQGNSA. CDR3 size: 14 residues. Trimming removed 3 bases from V and 3 bases from J, with 11 bases in between. The CDR3 region has the DNA TGTGCCAGCAGCTTCGCCGAGCCCAAAGAGACCCAGTACTTC. Translating gives CASSFAEPKETQYF.

CDR3 residues: CASSHRTGGRGYNEQFF. CDR3 bases: TGTGCCAGCAGCCACAGGACAGGTGGACGGGGCTACAATGAGCAGTTCTTC. V is TRBV7-9 and J is TRBJ2-1; 7 nucleotides line up with TRBD1. Looked up from germline, CDR1 is SEHNR and CDR2 is FQNEAQ (reference sequence). This CDR3 contains 17 residues. Trimming removed 5 bases from V and 3 bases from J; junction bases left unmatched: 13.

This sequence joins TRBV4-1 and TRBJ1-4, with a weak D call TRBD1 (6 bases). The CDR3 is 15 residues long. V lost 1 base and J lost 2, with 8 bases in between. Germline CDR1 is MGHRA and CDR2 is YSYEKL. The CDR3 coding sequence is TGCGCCAGCAGCCAAGCAGACAGGACTAATGAAAAACTGTTTTTT. Translating gives CASSQADRTNEKLFF.

The chain couples TRBV6-5 to TRBJ2-7, with 10 bases lining up with TRBD1. The CDR3 has 14 amino acids. The germline CDR1 and CDR2 sequences are MNHEY and SVGAGI. J was trimmed by 0 bases and V by 6 bases; bases with no gene match: 2. Here the CDR3 DNA reads TGTGCCAGCAGGGGACAGGGGCACTCCTACGAGCAGTACTTC. The encoded protein is CASRGQGHSYEQYF.

This clone showed up just once. CDR3: CATSRGLDGHEQYF. The CDR3 DNA sequence: TGTGCCACCAGCAGAGGGCTAGACGGCCACGAGCAGTACTTC. The rearrangement joins TRBV15 to TRBJ2-7, with D unclear. This CDR3 is built from 14 residues. V shed 1 base and J shed 5 bases, with 12 bases lying between them. The germline gives CDR1 LNHNV, CDR2 YYDKDF (reference sequence).

V usage is TRBV7-8 and J usage is TRBJ1-5; perhaps TRBD1 as D (6 bases). The CDR3 has 14 amino acids. The germline CDR1 and CDR2 sequences are SGHVS and FQNEAQ. V was trimmed by 2 bases and J by 6 bases, leaving 11 bases between them. CDR3 region: CASSLQGRSQPQHF. The CDR3, as DNA: TGTGCCAGCAGCTTACAGGGGCGTAGTCAGCCCCAGCATTTT.

This clone has more than one count but fewer than ten. The chain employs TRBV6-2 or TRBV6-3 and TRBJ2-6; the D gene is possibly TRBD1 (6 bases). Trimming pared 4 bases from V and 0 bases from J, leaving 16 bases between. Germline V CDR1 and CDR2: MNHEY, SVGEGT. This CDR3 is built from 18 residues. The CDR3 reads CASSSPGRRGSGANVLTF. For the CDR3, the DNA is TGTGCCAGCAGTTCACCGGGACGCAGGGGCTCTGGGGCCAACGTCCTGACTTTC.

This clone has only one observation. V is TRBV6-5 and J is TRBJ2-7; 8 nucleotides agree with TRBD2. Germline V CDR1 and CDR2: MNHEY, SVGAGI. After removal of 0 bases from V and 7 bases from J, the junction contained 8 bases not matched to a gene. The CDR3 length is 15 residues. CDR3 residues: CASSYSSGTFSEQYF. Here the CDR3 DNA reads TGTGCCAGCAGTTACTCTAGCGGGACCTTTTCTGAGCAGTACTTC.

This chain joins TRBV7-9 and TRBJ2-1, with D maybe TRBD1 (6 bases). The CDR3 is 15 amino acids. The germline V gene has CDR1 SEHNR and CDR2 FQNEAQ (reference sequence). V was pared by 4 bases and J by 5 bases, with 15 bases between. Here the CDR3 reads CASSSGSGDHNEQFF. The CDR3 nucleotides read TGTGCCAGCAGCTCGGGCTCAGGGGATCACAATGAGCAGTTCTTC.

V gene TRBV18 combines with J gene TRBJ2-7, with unresolved D. The germline V and J ends were trimmed by 6 bases and 1 base, with 10 bases remaining between them. Germline loops: CDR1 KGHSH, CDR2 LQKENI. The CDR3 extends over 13 amino acids. The CDR3 spells CASSLDRSYEQYF. As DNA, the CDR3 is TGTGCCAGCTCCCTAGATAGGTCCTACGAGCAGTACTTC. The full variable domain, in which reference TRBV18 and TRBJ2-7 provide the parts outside the CDR3, is NAGVMQNPRHLVRRRGQEARLRCSPMKGHSHVYWYRQLPEEGLKFMVYLQKENIIDESGMPKERFSAEFPKEGPSILRIQQVVRGDSAAYFCASSLDRSYEQYFGPGTRLTVT.

CDR3 protein: CASSSKRPGGETQYF. The CDR3 nucleotides read TGTGCCAGCAGCTCTAAGCGCCCAGGGGGCGAGACCCAGTACTTC. The chain combines TRBV7-6 with TRBJ2-5; 8 nucleotides line up with TRBD1. With 4 bases clipped from V and 5 bases from J, the junction kept 9 bases outside the gene matches. This CDR3 has 15 amino acids. CDR1 and CDR2 from the germline V gene are SGHVS and FNYEAQ.

The chain carries TRBV25-1 and TRBJ2-3; TRBD2 agrees at 11 bases. Germline CDR1 reads MGHDK; CDR2 reads SYGVNS. CDR3 length: 16 amino acids. Trimming took 1 base from V and 3 from J; bases not matched to a gene: 3. Here the CDR3 reads CASSELGTSGTDTQYF. CDR3 bases: TGTGCCAGCAGTGAATTGGGGACTAGCGGAACAGATACGCAGTATTTT.

This clone was detected once. The chain has TRBV28 and TRBJ2-6, with TRBD1 as a possible D gene (5 bases). The length of the CDR3 is 16 residues. CDR1 is MDHEN, CDR2 SYDVKM, per germline. The germline V and J ends were trimmed by 5 bases and 0 bases, with 11 bases remaining between them. CDR3 in amino acids: CASSPTGISGANVLTF. In DNA, the CDR3 is TGTGCCAGCAGTCCTACAGGTATCTCTGGGGCCAACGTCCTGACTTTC.

This clone has just one count. V and J are TRBV16 and TRBJ1-5; TRBD1 might be the D (5 bases). V lost 2 bases and J 3 bases, leaving 14 bases between the germline ends. Germline V gene lookup returns CDR1 KGHSY and CDR2 FQNENV. The CDR3 length is 16 residues. The CDR3 region has the DNA TGTGCCAGCAGCCAAGCGGGGGTCAGGGACAATCAGCCCCAGCATTTT. Its protein product is CASSQAGVRDNQPQHF.